These 21 T cell receptor beta chains came from one sample sequenced in a study of T cell repertoires in cytomegalovirus infection (dated by TCRdb to the late 2010s). Which antigens these TCRs recognize remains unknown. The sample was run on an Illumina HiSeq 1500. TCRdb reanalyzed the raw reads on its own, using fastp at Q25 for trimming and MiXCR for clone calling, and kept in-frame beta chains. Identical CDR3 protein sequences are pooled into one entry, listed with their most common genes and DNA. The table for this sample lists roughly 60,000 distinct CDR3 sequences; 25% to 40% of them were counted only once. Around three quarters of the sample lies in the top ten. The sequenced material came from PBMCs, sequenced either directly or after in vitro stimulation (not recorded which). Source of these receptors: a human donor in good health (CMV status not recorded). Some clones in this sample may be carry-over from other donors' samples.

The chain recombines TRBV24-1 with TRBJ1-5; 10 nucleotides agree with TRBD1. The CDR3 has 17 residues. After removal of 0 bases from V and 3 bases from J, the junction contained 4 bases not matched to a gene. Germline assignment: CDR1 KGHDR and CDR2 SFDVKD. The CDR3 loop reads CATSDLRTGGVNQPQHF. The CDR3 DNA sequence: TGTGCCACCAGTGATTTGAGGACAGGGGGAGTCAATCAGCCCCAGCATTTT.

This clonotype was found a few times. The chain recombines TRBV7-6 with TRBJ1-2; 8 bases agree with TRBD1. The V gene's germline CDR1 is SGHVS and CDR2 FNYEAQ. V gave up 5 bases and J gave up 6 bases; unmatched junction bases: 5. This CDR3 contains 13 residues. CDR3 nucleotide sequence: TGTGCCAGCAGCCCGACAGGGGCGAATGGCTACACCTTC. This encodes CASSPTGANGYTF.

The V call is TRBV28, the J call TRBJ2-3; D might be TRBD2 (6 bases). The CDR3 covers 16 residues. Germline-derived CDR1 and CDR2 are MDHEN and SYDVKM. V shed 2 bases and J shed 6 bases, with 18 bases lying between them. The DNA of the CDR3 is TGTGCCAGCAGTTTAACGGGCGGGGATGATTTTGATACGCAGTATTTT. Encoded protein: CASSLTGGDDFDTQYF.

This chain joins TRBV19 and TRBJ1-5; 7 nucleotides match TRBD1. CDR3 length: 14 amino acids. Trimming removed 10 bases from V and 0 bases from J; junction bases left unmatched: 6. Germline-derived CDR1 and CDR2 are LNHDA and SQIVND (reference sequence). This CDR3 is CATGDSYSNQPQHF. CDR3 coding DNA: TGTGCCACCGGGGACAGTTATAGCAATCAGCCCCAGCATTTT.

This clonotype was found many times. The chain couples TRBV20-1 to TRBJ2-2, with D unresolved. CDR1 is DFQATT and CDR2 is SNEGSKA in the germline V gene (reference sequence). The CDR3 consists of 16 residues. Trimming removed 3 bases from V and 4 bases from J, with 18 bases in between. Written as DNA, the CDR3 is TGCAGTGCTAGGAGAGCCGGAGAAGGGATCACCGGGGAGCTGTTTTTT. Translated: CSARRAGEGITGELFF.

The gene calls are TRBV7-9 and TRBJ2-7; 9 bases fit TRBD2. CDR1 and CDR2 from the germline V gene are SEHNR and FQNEAQ (reference sequence). The J segment lost 3 bases and the V segment lost 4 bases, leaving 7 bases of the junction unmatched. This CDR3 region has 15 residues. As DNA, the CDR3 is TGTGCCAGCAGCTCGACTAGCGGTCCGTTCTACGAGCAGTACTTC. The encoded protein is CASSSTSGPFYEQYF.

Worth noting for this clonotype: A junction boundary mismatches the germline segment, possibly from a read error. The chain is built from TRBV18 and TRBJ2-1; 10 positions match TRBD2. CDR3 length: 20 residues. Per the germline V gene, CDR1 is KGHSH and CDR2 is LQKENI. The CDR3 here is CASSPSGGLAGAESYNERFF. CDR3 DNA: TGTGCCAGCTCACCGTCCGGGGGGCTAGCGGGAGCTGAATCCTACAATGAGCGGTTCTTC.

The chain combines TRBV5-4 with TRBJ2-3; D remains unclear. The CDR3 covers 15 residues. CDR1 SGHNT and CDR2 YYREEE come from the germline V gene (reference sequence). Trimming took off 0 bases at V and 1 base at J, with 9 bases between the two ends. In nucleotides, the CDR3 is TGTGCCAGCAGCTTGGATTTTAGGGGCACAGATACGCAGTATTTT. Its translation is CASSLDFRGTDTQYF.

A few counts support this clonotype. This rearrangement joins TRBV7-4 to TRBJ2-2; D call uncertain. V shed 5 bases and J shed 3 bases, with 10 bases lying between them. Germline assignment: CDR1 SGHVT and CDR2 SQSDAQ. The CDR3 loop spans 14 amino acids. The chain's CDR3 is CASSQFLDTGELFF. The CDR3 DNA reads TGTGCCAGCAGCCAGTTCTTAGACACCGGGGAGCTGTTTTTT.

The sample holds a few counts of this clonotype. The V gene is TRBV5-5, the J gene TRBJ2-3; 8 bases fit TRBD2. The CDR3 totals 16 residues. Germline loops: CDR1 SGHKS, CDR2 YYEKEE (reference sequence). The J segment lost 0 bases and the V segment lost 0 bases, leaving 3 bases of the junction unmatched. In DNA, the CDR3 is TGTGCCAGCAGCTTGGTCGCGGGAGGTAGCACAGATACGCAGTATTTT. The encoded protein is CASSLVAGGSTDTQYF.

There are many counts of this clonotype. The rearrangement joins TRBV7-8 to TRBJ1-1, with D possibly matching TRBD1 (5 bases). V was clipped by 2 bases and J by 4 bases, with 11 bases between them. The CDR3 is 14 amino acids. CDR1 and CDR2 from the germline V gene are SGHVS and FQNEAQ. The CDR3 DNA reads as TGTGCCAGCAGCTTATCAGGGAGGGGCACTGAAGCTTTCTTT. Amino acid sequence: CASSLSGRGTEAFF.

The genes are TRBV2 and TRBJ2-1; 7 positions agree with TRBD2. The CDR3 totals 14 residues. Germline V gene lookup returns CDR1 SNHLY and CDR2 FYNNEI. Unmatched junction bases numbered 9, after V lost 7 bases and J lost 6 bases. CDR3 region: CASNWGGDINEQFF. In DNA, the CDR3 is TGTGCCAGCAATTGGGGAGGGGATATCAATGAGCAGTTCTTC.

This chain links TRBV28 with TRBJ2-6, with 8 nucleotides matching TRBD1. CDR1 is MDHEN, CDR2 SYDVKM, per germline. V gave up 0 bases and J gave up 0 bases; unmatched junction bases: 4. This CDR3 is 18 amino acids long. The CDR3 protein is CASSLWQGAISGANVLTF. The CDR3 region has the DNA TGTGCCAGCAGTTTATGGCAGGGGGCTATCTCTGGGGCCAACGTCCTGACTTTC.

This clonotype turned up a few times. The V gene is TRBV28, the J gene TRBJ2-3; TRBD1 matches 9 bases. Trimming removed 5 bases from V and 0 bases from J; junction bases left unmatched: 6. Germline loops: CDR1 MDHEN, CDR2 SYDVKM. The length of the CDR3 is 16 residues. CDR3 residues: CASSLRDRASTDTQYF. The CDR3 region has the DNA TGTGCCAGCAGTCTCCGGGACAGGGCTAGCACAGATACGCAGTATTTT.

In this sample, this clonotype turned up many times. The CDR3, as DNA: TGTGCCAGCAGCCCGACAGGGGGCAGCGAGCAGTACTTC. Translation gives CASSPTGGSEQYF. The chain has TRBV12-3 or TRBV12-4 and TRBJ2-7; 10 positions match TRBD1. Trimming cost V 6 bases and J 6 bases; bases outside gene matches: 5. This CDR3 is built from 13 residues.

A few counts support this clonotype. The chain is built from TRBV4-1 and TRBJ1-1; D remains ambiguous. The CDR3 extends over 13 amino acids. The V gene lost 4 bases and the J gene lost 5 bases, with 11 bases spanning the gap. Germline V gene data show CDR1 as MGHRA and CDR2 as YSYEKL. The CDR3 DNA reads as TGCGCCAGCAGCCTTCGGGGAGGTACTGAAGCTTTCTTT. The encoded protein is CASSLRGGTEAFF.

With regard to this clonotype: It may be a read error: a sequence one base away is much more abundant. The genes are TRBV7-2 and TRBJ2-5, with 7 bases matching TRBD1. Germline V gene lookup returns CDR1 SGHTA and CDR2 FQGNSA. The V segment lost 5 bases and the J segment 13 bases; nucleotides outside the gene matches: 10. This CDR3 is built from 12 residues. The CDR3 loop reads CASSPRDSPWYF. The CDR3 coding sequence is TGTGCCAGCAGCCCTCGGGACAGTCCGTGGTACTTC.

This clonotype was observed a handful of times. Its ends do not fully match the called genes, so a read error is possible. The chain uses TRBV7-9 and TRBJ2-3, with 12 bases identical to TRBD2. Germline V lookup: CDR1 SEHNR, CDR2 FQNEAQ (reference sequence). The CDR3 is 14 amino acids. The CDR3 DNA is TGTGCCAGCAGCCTAGCGGGAGGGTCAGATACGCAGTATTTT. Translating it yields CASSLAGGSDTQYF.

This clonotype was counted between two and nine times. V and J are TRBV2 and TRBJ1-5; D not resolved. V lost 8 bases and J lost 4, with 15 bases in between. The germline gives CDR1 SNHLY, CDR2 FYNNEI. This CDR3 has 14 residues. The CDR3 here is CASWSGLVNQPQHF. The DNA of the CDR3 is TGTGCCAGCTGGTCAGGTTTGGTAAATCAGCCCCAGCATTTT.

V usage is TRBV6-6 and J usage is TRBJ1-1; unclear D gene. In germline, CDR1 is MNHNY, CDR2 SVGAGI (reference sequence). This CDR3 is built from 14 residues. Trimming left V 5 bases short and J 4 bases short, with 14 bases between. Written as DNA, the CDR3 is TGTGCCAGCAGTGGCGGGAGTGGGCCCACTGAAGCTTTCTTT. It codes for CASSGGSGPTEAFF.

The table lists this clonotype with a few counts. V gene TRBV27 combines with J gene TRBJ1-5, with no clear D. V lost 8 bases to trimming and J lost 7 bases, with 9 bases between them. The CDR3 contains 11 residues. In germline, CDR1 is MNHEY, CDR2 SMNVEV (reference sequence). The CDR3 loop is CASGAQQPQHF. The DNA for the CDR3 is TGTGCCAGCGGAGCACAGCAGCCCCAGCATTTT.